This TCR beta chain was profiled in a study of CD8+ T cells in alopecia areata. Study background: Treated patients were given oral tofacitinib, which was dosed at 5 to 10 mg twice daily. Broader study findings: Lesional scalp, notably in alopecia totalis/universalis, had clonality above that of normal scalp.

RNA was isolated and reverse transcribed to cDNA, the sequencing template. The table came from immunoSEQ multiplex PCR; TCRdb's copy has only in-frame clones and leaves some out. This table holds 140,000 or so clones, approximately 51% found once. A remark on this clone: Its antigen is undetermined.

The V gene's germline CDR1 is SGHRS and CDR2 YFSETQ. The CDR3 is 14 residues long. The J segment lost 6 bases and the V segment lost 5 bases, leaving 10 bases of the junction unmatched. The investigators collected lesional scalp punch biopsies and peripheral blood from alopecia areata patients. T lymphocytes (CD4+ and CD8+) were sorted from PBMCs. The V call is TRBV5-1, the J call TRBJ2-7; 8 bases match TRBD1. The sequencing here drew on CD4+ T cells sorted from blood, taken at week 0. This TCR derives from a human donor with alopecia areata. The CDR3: CASRTGTGPSEQYF. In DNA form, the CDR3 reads TGCGCCAGCAGAACCGGGACAGGCCCTTCCGAGCAGTACTTC.